This T cell receptor beta chain originates from a study of blood T cell repertoires in COVID-19. Method: immunoSEQ multiplex PCR; TCRdb's copy keeps in-frame clones and lacks some. The sample shows 100,000 or so clones, 69% of them seen only once. Sequenced sample: peripheral blood. The clonotype comes from a man of 80 years or more with acute or convalescent COVID-19.

The CDR3, as DNA: TGTGCCAGCTCACCACAGGGGGGGGATAACACTGAAGCTTTCTTT. It yields the protein CASSPQGGDNTEAFF. The rearrangement joins TRBV18 to TRBJ1-1; D is possibly TRBD1 (6 bases). Germline V gene lookup returns CDR1 KGHSH and CDR2 LQKENI. This CDR3 is built from 15 residues. Trimming pared 1 base from V and 2 bases from J, leaving 11 bases between.